These 6 T cell receptor beta chains were all obtained from the same sample, sequenced in a study of radiotherapy plus CTLA-4 blockade in lung cancer. Data came from immunoSEQ multiplex PCR; TCRdb stores just in-frame clones and leaves some out. The sample includes 84,000 or so clones, approximately 83% of them seen just once. Sequenced here: peripheral blood, sampled from a patient treated with radiotherapy plus ipilimumab. Receptors originate from a human donor with non-small cell lung cancer that progressed on radiotherapy plus ipilimumab.

This sequence joins TRBV6-5 and TRBJ1-3; 8 nucleotides align to TRBD1. This CDR3 has 15 residues. V shed 6 bases and J 3 bases; nucleotides not matched to a gene: 7. Per the germline V gene, CDR1 is MNHEY and CDR2 is SVGAGI. The DNA for the CDR3 is TGTGCCAGCAGAAACAGGGGGAGGTTTGGAAACACCATATATTTT. Translating it yields CASRNRGRFGNTIYF.

This rearrangement joins TRBV19 to TRBJ2-1, with 8 bases that match TRBD1. J lost 7 bases, V lost 6 bases, and 5 bases had no gene match. Per germline, CDR1 LNHDA and CDR2 SQIVND (reference sequence). The CDR3 contains 13 residues. CDR3 amino acids: CASRPGGMNEQFF. The CDR3 DNA follows: TGTGCCAGTAGGCCAGGGGGCATGAATGAGCAGTTCTTC.

CDR3 DNA sequence: TGTGCCAGCAGTGGTAATCAAGAGACCCAGTACTTC. Encoded protein: CASSGNQETQYF. The rearrangement uses TRBV2 and TRBJ2-5; D remains ambiguous. Trimming stripped 4 bases from V and 2 bases from J, with 5 bases between. The CDR3 is 12 amino acids. CDR1 SNHLY and CDR2 FYNNEI come from the germline V gene.

The chain uses TRBV5-6 and TRBJ2-3; possible D gene TRBD2, 6 bases. The germline CDR1 and CDR2 sequences are SGHDT and YYEEEE. The CDR3 is 17 amino acids. Trimming removed 3 bases from V and 5 bases from J, with 22 bases in between. DNA of the CDR3: TGTGCCAGCAGCTGGTCTAGTCGGGCGGGGAAGGGAGATACGCAGTATTTT. Amino acids: CASSWSSRAGKGDTQYF.

This rearrangement joins TRBV13 to TRBJ2-7; 9 nucleotides agree with TRBD1. The V segment lost 4 bases and the J segment 3 bases; nucleotides outside the gene matches: 7. This CDR3 is 15 amino acids long. CDR1 and CDR2 (germline): PRHDT, FYEKMQ (reference sequence). CDR3 residues: CASSSRSDRGYEQYF. The CDR3 DNA sequence: TGTGCCAGCAGCTCTCGTTCGGACAGGGGCTACGAGCAGTACTTC.

The chain recombines TRBV4-3 with TRBJ2-3; TRBD2 matches at 9 bases. The ends lost 5 bases at V and 3 bases at J; junction bases unmatched: 12. The CDR3 has 17 residues. Germline V gene lookup returns CDR1 LGHNA and CDR2 YSLEER. Here the CDR3 reads CASSDGLAWIGTDTQYF. In DNA form, the CDR3 reads TGCGCCAGCAGCGACGGACTAGCGTGGATTGGAACAGATACGCAGTATTTT.